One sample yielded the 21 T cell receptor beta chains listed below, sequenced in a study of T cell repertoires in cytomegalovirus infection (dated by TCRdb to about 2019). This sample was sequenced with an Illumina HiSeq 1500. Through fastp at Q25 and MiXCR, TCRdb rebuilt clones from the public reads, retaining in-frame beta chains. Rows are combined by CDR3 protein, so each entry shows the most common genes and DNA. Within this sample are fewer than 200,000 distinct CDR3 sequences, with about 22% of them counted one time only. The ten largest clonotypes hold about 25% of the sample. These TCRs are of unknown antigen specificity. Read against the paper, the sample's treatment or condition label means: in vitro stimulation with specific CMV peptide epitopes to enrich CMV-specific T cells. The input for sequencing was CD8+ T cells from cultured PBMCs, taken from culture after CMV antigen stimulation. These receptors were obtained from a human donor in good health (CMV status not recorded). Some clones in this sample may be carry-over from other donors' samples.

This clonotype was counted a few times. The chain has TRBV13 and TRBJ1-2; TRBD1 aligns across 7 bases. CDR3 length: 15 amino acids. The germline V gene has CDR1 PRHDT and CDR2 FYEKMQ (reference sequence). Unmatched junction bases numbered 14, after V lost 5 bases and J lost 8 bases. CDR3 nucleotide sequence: TGTGCCAGCAGCACCCGGGGGGAAGGGGGCAACGGCTACACCTTC. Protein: CASSTRGEGGNGYTF.

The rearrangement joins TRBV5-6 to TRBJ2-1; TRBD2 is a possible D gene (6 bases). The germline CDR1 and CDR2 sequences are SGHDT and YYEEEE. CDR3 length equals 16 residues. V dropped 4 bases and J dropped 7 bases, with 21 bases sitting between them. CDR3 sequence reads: CASSPVEWRVGNEQFF. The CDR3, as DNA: TGTGCCAGCAGCCCCGTCGAGTGGAGGGTAGGGAATGAGCAGTTCTTC.

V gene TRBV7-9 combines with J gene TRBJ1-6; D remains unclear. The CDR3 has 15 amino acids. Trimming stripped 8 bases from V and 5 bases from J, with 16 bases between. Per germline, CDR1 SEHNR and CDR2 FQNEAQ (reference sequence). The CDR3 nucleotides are TGTGCCAGCCGCCAGGATATCGCTCATAATTCACCCCTCCACTTT. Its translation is CASRQDIAHNSPLHF.

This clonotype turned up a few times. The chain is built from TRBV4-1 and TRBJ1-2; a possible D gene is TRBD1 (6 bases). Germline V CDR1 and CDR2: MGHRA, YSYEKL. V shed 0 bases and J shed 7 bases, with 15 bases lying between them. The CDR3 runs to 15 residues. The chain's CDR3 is CASSQDTGQVVGYTF. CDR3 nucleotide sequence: TGCGCCAGCAGCCAAGATACAGGGCAGGTAGTTGGCTACACCTTC.

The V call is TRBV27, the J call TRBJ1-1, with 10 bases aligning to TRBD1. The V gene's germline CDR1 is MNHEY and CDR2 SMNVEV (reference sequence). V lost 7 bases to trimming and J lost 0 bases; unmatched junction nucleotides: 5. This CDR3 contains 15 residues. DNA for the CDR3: TGTGCCAGCAAGCACGGACAGGGGGTGAACACTGAAGCTTTCTTT. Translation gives CASKHGQGVNTEAFF.

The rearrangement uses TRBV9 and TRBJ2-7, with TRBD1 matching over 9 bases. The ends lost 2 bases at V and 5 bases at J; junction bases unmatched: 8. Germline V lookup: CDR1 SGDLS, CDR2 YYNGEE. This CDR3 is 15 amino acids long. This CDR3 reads CASSVAGTGSDEQYF. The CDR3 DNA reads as TGTGCCAGCAGCGTCGCCGGGACAGGGAGCGACGAGCAGTACTTC.

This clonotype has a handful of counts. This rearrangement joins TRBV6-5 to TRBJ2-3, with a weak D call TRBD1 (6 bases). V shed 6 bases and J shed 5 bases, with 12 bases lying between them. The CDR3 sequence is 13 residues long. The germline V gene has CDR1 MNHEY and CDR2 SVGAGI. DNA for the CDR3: TGTGCCAGCAGCAACAGGGTAGAAGATACGCAGTATTTT. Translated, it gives CASSNRVEDTQYF.

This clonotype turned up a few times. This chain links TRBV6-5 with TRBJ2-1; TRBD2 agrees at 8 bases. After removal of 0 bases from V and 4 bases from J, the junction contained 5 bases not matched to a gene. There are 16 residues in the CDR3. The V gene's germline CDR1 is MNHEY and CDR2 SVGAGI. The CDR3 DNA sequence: TGTGCCAGCAGTTACTCGAACGTAGCGGGGTACAATGAGCAGTTCTTC. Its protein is CASSYSNVAGYNEQFF.

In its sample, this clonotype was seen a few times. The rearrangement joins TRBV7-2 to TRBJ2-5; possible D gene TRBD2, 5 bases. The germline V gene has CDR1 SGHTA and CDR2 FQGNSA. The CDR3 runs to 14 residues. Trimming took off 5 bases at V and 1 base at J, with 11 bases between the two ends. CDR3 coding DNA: TGTGCCAGCAGCGATAGGAGGTTCCAAGAGACCCAGTACTTC. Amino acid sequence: CASSDRRFQETQYF.

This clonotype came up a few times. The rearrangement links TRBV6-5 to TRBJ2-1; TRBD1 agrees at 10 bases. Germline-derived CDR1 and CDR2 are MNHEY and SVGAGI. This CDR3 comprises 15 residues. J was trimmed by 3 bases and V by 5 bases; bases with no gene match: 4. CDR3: CASSPTGGYYNEQFF. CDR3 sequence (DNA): TGTGCCAGCAGTCCGACAGGGGGCTACTACAATGAGCAGTTCTTC.

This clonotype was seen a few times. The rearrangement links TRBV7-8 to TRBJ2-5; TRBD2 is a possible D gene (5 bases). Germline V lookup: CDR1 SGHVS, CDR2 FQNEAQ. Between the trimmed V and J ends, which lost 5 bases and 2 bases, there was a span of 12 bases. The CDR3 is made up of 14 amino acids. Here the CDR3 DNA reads TGTGCCAGCAGCCCATCCGGGAATCAAGAGACCCAGTACTTC. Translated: CASSPSGNQETQYF.

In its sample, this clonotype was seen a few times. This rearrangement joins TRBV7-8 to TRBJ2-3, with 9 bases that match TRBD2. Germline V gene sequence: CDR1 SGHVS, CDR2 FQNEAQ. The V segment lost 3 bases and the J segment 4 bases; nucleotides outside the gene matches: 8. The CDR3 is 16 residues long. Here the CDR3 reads CASSFSRGGGADTQYF. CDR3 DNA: TGTGCCAGCAGCTTTTCGCGGGGGGGCGGCGCAGATACGCAGTATTTT.

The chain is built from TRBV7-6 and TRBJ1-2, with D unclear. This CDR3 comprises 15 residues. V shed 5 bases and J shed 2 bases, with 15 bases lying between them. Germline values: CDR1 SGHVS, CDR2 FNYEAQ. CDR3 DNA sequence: TGTGCCAGCAGCCTGTTAGGAGGGCGGAACTATGGCTACACCTTC. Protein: CASSLLGGRNYGYTF.

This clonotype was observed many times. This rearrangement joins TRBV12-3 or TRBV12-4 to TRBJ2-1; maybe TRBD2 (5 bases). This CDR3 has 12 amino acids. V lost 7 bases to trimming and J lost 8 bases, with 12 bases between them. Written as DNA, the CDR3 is TGTGCCAGCACCCTAGCAGGCGATGAGCAGTTCTTC. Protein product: CASTLAGDEQFF.

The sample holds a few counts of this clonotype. The CDR3 DNA reads TGCGCCAGCAGCCACGGACAGGGGAGGACTACAACTAATGAAAAACTGTTTTTT. Residues: CASSHGQGRTTTNEKLFF. The rearrangement uses TRBV4-1 and TRBJ1-4, with TRBD1 identical over 9 bases. Germline CDR1 reads MGHRA; CDR2 reads YSYEKL. CDR3 size: 18 residues. Trimming took 3 bases from V and 0 from J; bases not matched to a gene: 8.

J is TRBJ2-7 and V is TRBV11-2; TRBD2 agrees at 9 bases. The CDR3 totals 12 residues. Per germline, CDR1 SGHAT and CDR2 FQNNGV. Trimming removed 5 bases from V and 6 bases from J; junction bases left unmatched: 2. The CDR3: CASSPTSGEQYF. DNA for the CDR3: TGTGCCAGCAGCCCGACTAGCGGCGAGCAGTACTTC.

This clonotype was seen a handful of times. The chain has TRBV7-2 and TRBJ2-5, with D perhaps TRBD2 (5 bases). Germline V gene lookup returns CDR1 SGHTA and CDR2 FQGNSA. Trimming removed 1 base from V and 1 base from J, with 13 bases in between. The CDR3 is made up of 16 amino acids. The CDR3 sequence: CASSLVPLGSQETQYF. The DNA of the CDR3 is TGTGCCAGCAGCTTAGTCCCGTTGGGGAGCCAAGAGACCCAGTACTTC.

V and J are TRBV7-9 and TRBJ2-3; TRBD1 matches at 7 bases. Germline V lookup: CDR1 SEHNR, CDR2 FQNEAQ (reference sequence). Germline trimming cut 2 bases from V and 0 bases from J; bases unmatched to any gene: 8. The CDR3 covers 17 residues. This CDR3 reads CASSLPSTGPSTDTQYF. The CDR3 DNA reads TGTGCCAGCAGCTTACCCTCGACAGGGCCGAGCACAGATACGCAGTATTTT.

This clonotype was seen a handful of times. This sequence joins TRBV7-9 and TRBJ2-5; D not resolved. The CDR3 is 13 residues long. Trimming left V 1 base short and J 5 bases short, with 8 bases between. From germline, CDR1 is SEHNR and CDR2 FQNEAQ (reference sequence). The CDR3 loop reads CASSLDQEETQYF. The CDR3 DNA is TGTGCCAGCAGCTTAGACCAGGAGGAGACCCAGTACTTC.

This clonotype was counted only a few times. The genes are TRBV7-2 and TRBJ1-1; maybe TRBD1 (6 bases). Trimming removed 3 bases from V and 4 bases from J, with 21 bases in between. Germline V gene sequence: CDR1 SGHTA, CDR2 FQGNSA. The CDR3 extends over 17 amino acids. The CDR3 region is CASSLGHIEVLGTEAFF. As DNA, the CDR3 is TGTGCCAGCAGCTTGGGACACATAGAAGTTTTGGGCACTGAAGCTTTCTTT.

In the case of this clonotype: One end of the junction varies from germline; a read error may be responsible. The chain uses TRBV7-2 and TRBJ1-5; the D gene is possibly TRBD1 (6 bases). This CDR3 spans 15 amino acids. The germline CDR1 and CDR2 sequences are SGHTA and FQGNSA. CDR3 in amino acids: CTSKSRDKSTQPQHF. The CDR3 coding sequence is TGTACCAGCAAGTCCCGGGACAAGAGCACTCAGCCCCAGCATTTT.